The 18 T cell receptor beta chains below come from one sample, sequenced in a study of chemoradiotherapy in HPV16-positive cancers. Some clones are missing from TCRdb's copy, which holds only in-frame ones; the method was immunoSEQ multiplex PCR. Of 30,000 or so clones listed, about 80% are singletons. The specimen was blood, collected from a patient who underwent chemoradiotherapy. These receptors all come from a human donor with HPV-associated anogenital cancer.

The chain is built from TRBV7-2 and TRBJ2-1; 10 nucleotides line up with TRBD2. Unmatched junction bases numbered 8, after V lost 5 bases and J lost 4 bases. This CDR3 has 16 residues. From germline, CDR1 is SGHTA and CDR2 FQGNSA. The CDR3 nucleotides read TGTGCCAGCAGCCCTCAGCGGGGGGGCGTATACAATGAGCAGTTCTTC. This encodes CASSPQRGGVYNEQFF.

This sequence joins TRBV18 and TRBJ2-5; D not certain. The CDR3 spans 11 residues. Germline V gene data show CDR1 as KGHSH and CDR2 as LQKENI. V shed 6 bases and J shed 2 bases, with 4 bases lying between them. The DNA of the CDR3 is TGTGCCAGCTCTCTACAAGAGACCCAGTACTTC. Translating it yields CASSLQETQYF.

The gene calls are TRBV30 and TRBJ1-2; D call uncertain. Germline V CDR1 and CDR2: GTSNPN, SVGIG (reference sequence). The ends were cut back, 4 bases at V and 3 bases at J, with 9 bases in the middle. The CDR3 is 12 amino acids. The CDR3 loop reads CAWTSGDYGYTF. DNA for the CDR3: TGTGCCTGGACTTCGGGCGACTATGGCTACACCTTC.

The chain couples TRBV29-1 to TRBJ2-3; D is unclear. The CDR3 sequence is 13 residues long. Germline-derived CDR1 and CDR2 are SQVTM and ANQGSEA. V was pared by 6 bases and J by 4 bases, with 14 bases between. CDR3 region: CSVSFWNSDTQYF. DNA of the CDR3: TGCAGCGTGAGCTTCTGGAATTCAGATACGCAGTATTTT.

The chain links TRBV7-2 to TRBJ2-3; the match to TRBD1 covers 8 bases. Trimming removed 5 bases from V and 9 bases from J; junction bases left unmatched: 13. CDR3 length: 15 amino acids. The germline CDR1 and CDR2 sequences are SGHTA and FQGNSA. DNA of the CDR3: TGTGCCAGCAGCGGAGGTCAAGGACAGGGAGGAACGCAGTATTTT. Amino acid sequence: CASSGGQGQGGTQYF.

V gene TRBV6-5 combines with J gene TRBJ2-7; 11 positions agree with TRBD1. The V segment lost 4 bases and the J segment 3 bases; nucleotides outside the gene matches: 5. The germline V gene has CDR1 MNHEY and CDR2 SVGAGI. CDR3 length: 15 residues. DNA for the CDR3: TGTGCCAGCAGTTTCAGGGACAGGGGGAGCTACGAGCAGTACTTC. Translation gives CASSFRDRGSYEQYF.

The chain carries TRBV30 and TRBJ2-3; TRBD2 matches at 13 bases. Germline assignment: CDR1 GTSNPN and CDR2 SVGIG (reference sequence). With V trimmed by 1 base and J by 3 bases, 4 bases remained unmatched. The CDR3 length is 16 residues. The DNA of the CDR3 is TGTGCCTGGAGTGGGGGGACTAGCGGGGAAACAGATACGCAGTATTTT. This sequence encodes CAWSGGTSGETDTQYF.

The V call is TRBV4-2, the J call TRBJ2-3; D call uncertain. The ends were cut back, 0 bases at V and 6 bases at J, with 7 bases in the middle. Germline-derived CDR1 and CDR2 are LGHNA and YNFKEQ. CDR3 length equals 13 residues. The CDR3 region has the DNA TGTGCCAGCAGCCAAGAAATGGAGGATACGCAGTATTTT. This sequence encodes CASSQEMEDTQYF.

V usage is TRBV10-3 and J usage is TRBJ2-5; D uncertain. The germline V gene encodes CDR1 ENHRY and CDR2 SYGVKD. V was shortened by 4 bases and J by 2 bases, with 5 bases between the two germline ends. This CDR3 region has 12 residues. CDR3 region: CAISGRQETQYF. Here the CDR3 DNA reads TGTGCCATCAGTGGACGGCAAGAGACCCAGTACTTC.

This chain links TRBV11-2 with TRBJ1-2; 7 bases agree with TRBD1. This CDR3 has 14 residues. The germline V gene has CDR1 SGHAT and CDR2 FQNNGV. V shed 5 bases and J 5 bases; nucleotides not matched to a gene: 8. The CDR3 region is CASSMTGNVYGYTF. The CDR3 DNA reads TGTGCCAGCAGCATGACAGGGAATGTGTATGGCTACACCTTC.

The chain has TRBV11-3 and TRBJ2-7, with TRBD1 matching over 8 bases. Germline loops: CDR1 SGHNT, CDR2 YENEEA. This CDR3 is 17 amino acids long. The CDR3 spells CASSLALPRGQGNEQYV. In nucleotides, the CDR3 is TGTGCCAGCAGTTTAGCCCTACCCAGAGGACAGGGTAACGAGCAGTACGTC.

The chain uses TRBV7-3 and TRBJ2-1, with unresolved D. Germline CDR1 and CDR2: SGHTA and FQGTGA. The V gene lost 3 bases and the J gene lost 0 bases, with 9 bases spanning the gap. The CDR3 totals 15 residues. The CDR3: CASSFSPYSYNEQFF. For the CDR3, the DNA is TGTGCCAGCAGCTTTTCCCCTTACTCCTACAATGAGCAGTTCTTC.

The rearrangement links TRBV7-9 to TRBJ1-3, with no clear D. Germline V gene sequence: CDR1 SEHNR, CDR2 FQNEAQ (reference sequence). Between the trimmed V and J ends, which lost 3 bases and 0 bases, there was a span of 6 bases. The CDR3 sequence is 14 residues long. CDR3 sequence (DNA): TGTGCCAGCAGCTTTACCGACTCTGGAAACACCATATATTTT. Protein: CASSFTDSGNTIYF. Combining the CDR3 with reference TRBV7-9 and TRBJ1-3 gives the whole variable domain DTGVSQNPRHKITKRGQNVTFRCDPISEHNRLYWYRQTLGQGPEFLTYFQNEAQLEKSRLLSDRFSAERPKGSFSTLEIQRTEQGDSAMYLCASSFTDSGNTIYFGEGSWLTVV.

The chain uses TRBV5-5 and TRBJ2-5; D perhaps matches TRBD2 (6 bases). The CDR3 contains 15 residues. Germline lookup yields CDR1 SGHKS and CDR2 YYEKEE (reference sequence). V shed 4 bases and J shed 2 bases, with 15 bases lying between them. In nucleotides, the CDR3 is TGTGCCAGCAGCCACACCCTAGCGTGGCAAGAGACCCAGTACTTC. Protein product: CASSHTLAWQETQYF.

The CDR3, as DNA: TGCGCCAGCAGCCGGGGGACTAGCGGGAACAATGAGCAGTTCTTC. It specifies CASSRGTSGNNEQFF. The gene calls are TRBV5-1 and TRBJ2-1; TRBD2 matches 13 bases. After removal of 4 bases from V and 5 bases from J, the junction contained 3 bases not matched to a gene. This CDR3 is 15 amino acids long. Germline V gene data show CDR1 as SGHRS and CDR2 as YFSETQ.

The CDR3 sequence is CASSLKAGEDTEAFF. The CDR3 DNA is TGCGCCAGCAGCTTGAAGGCAGGGGAGGACACTGAAGCTTTCTTT. The rearrangement links TRBV5-1 to TRBJ1-1; the D gene is possibly TRBD1 (6 bases). The germline CDR1 and CDR2 sequences are SGHRS and YFSETQ. The CDR3 extends over 15 amino acids. Trimming pared 1 base from V and 3 bases from J, leaving 13 bases between. The full variable domain, in which reference TRBV5-1 and TRBJ1-1 provide the parts outside the CDR3, is KAGVTQTPRYLIKTRGQQVTLSCSPISGHRSVSWYQQTPGQGLQFLFEYFSETQRNKGNFPGRFSGRQFSNSRSEMNVSTLELGDSALYLCASSLKAGEDTEAFFGQGTRLTVV.

J is TRBJ1-2 and V is TRBV27; 9 bases map to TRBD1. V lost 6 bases, J lost 0 bases, and 8 bases stayed unmatched. Germline assignment: CDR1 MNHEY and CDR2 SMNVEV (reference sequence). CDR3 size: 16 residues. CDR3: CASRPTGGPPNYGYTF. CDR3 nucleotides: TGTGCCAGCAGACCGACAGGGGGGCCCCCTAACTATGGCTACACCTTC.

V and J are TRBV6-1 and TRBJ1-1; 8 bases line up with TRBD1. V lost 5 bases and J lost 3; bases outside the gene matches: 2. This CDR3 is built from 13 residues. Germline CDR1 MNHNS, CDR2 SASEGT. As DNA, the CDR3 is TGTGCCAGCAGTTTGGACAGGGACACTGAAGCTTTCTTT. Translating gives CASSLDRDTEAFF.